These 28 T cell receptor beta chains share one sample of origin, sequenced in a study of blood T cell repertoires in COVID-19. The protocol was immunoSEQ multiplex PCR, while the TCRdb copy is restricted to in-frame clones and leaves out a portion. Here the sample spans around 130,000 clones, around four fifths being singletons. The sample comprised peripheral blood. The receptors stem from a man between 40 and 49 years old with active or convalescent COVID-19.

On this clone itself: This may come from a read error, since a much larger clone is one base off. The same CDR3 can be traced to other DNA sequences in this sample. CDR3 nucleotide sequence: TGTGCCATTAGTGAGGCATATGACAGGATCTCTCGTGAAGCTTTCTTT. Translated, it gives CAISEAYDRISREAFF. The V and J genes are TRBV10-3 and TRBJ1-1; TRBD1 might be the D (6 bases). The CDR3 consists of 16 residues. The germline V gene has CDR1 ENHRY and CDR2 SYGVKD.

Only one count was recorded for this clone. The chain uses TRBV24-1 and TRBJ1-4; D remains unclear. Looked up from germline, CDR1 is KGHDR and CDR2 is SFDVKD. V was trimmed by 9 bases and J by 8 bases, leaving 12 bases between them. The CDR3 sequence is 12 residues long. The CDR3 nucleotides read TGTGCCACCGGGAGAGGCGAAGAAAAACTGTTTTTT. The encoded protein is CATGRGEEKLFF.

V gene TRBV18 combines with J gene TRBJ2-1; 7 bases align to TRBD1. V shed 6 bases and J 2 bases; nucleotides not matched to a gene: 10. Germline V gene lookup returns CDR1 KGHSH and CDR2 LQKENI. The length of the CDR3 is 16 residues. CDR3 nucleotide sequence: TGTGCCAGCTCCCGGGACAGCCAGTCTACCTACAATGAGCAGTTCTTC. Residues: CASSRDSQSTYNEQFF.

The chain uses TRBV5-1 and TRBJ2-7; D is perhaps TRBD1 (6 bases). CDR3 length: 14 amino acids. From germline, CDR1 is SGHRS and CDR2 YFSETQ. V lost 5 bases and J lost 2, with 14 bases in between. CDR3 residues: CASRAQGSAYEQYF. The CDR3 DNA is TGCGCCAGCAGGGCCCAGGGGAGTGCCTACGAGCAGTACTTC.

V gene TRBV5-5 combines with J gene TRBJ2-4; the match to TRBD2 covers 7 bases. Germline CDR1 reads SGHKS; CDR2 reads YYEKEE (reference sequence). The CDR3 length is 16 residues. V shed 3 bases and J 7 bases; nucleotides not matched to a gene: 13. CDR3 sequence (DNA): TGTGCCAGCAGCTGGGAGTTTAGTAGGGGAGGGAACATTCAGTACTTC. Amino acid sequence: CASSWEFSRGGNIQYF.

The CDR3 sequence: CASSHSSPLHF. The CDR3 nucleotides read TGTGCCAGCAGCCACAGTTCACCCCTCCACTTT. The rearrangement joins TRBV7-8 to TRBJ1-6; D uncertain. V lost 5 bases and J lost 9, with 5 bases in between. This CDR3 region has 11 residues. Germline values: CDR1 SGHVS, CDR2 FQNEAQ.

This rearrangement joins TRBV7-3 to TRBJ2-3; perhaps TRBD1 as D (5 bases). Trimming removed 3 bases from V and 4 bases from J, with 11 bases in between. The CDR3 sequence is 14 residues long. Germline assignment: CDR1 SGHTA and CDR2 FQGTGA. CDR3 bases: TGTGCCAGCAGCTTCGGGCAGGGCCCAGATACGCAGTATTTT. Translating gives CASSFGQGPDTQYF.

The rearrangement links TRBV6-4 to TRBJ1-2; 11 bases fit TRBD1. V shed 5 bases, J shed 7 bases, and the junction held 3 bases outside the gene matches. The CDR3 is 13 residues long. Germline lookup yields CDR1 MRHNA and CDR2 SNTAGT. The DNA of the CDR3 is TGTGCCAGCAGTCGGGACAGGGGGTTTGGCTACACCTTC. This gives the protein CASSRDRGFGYTF.

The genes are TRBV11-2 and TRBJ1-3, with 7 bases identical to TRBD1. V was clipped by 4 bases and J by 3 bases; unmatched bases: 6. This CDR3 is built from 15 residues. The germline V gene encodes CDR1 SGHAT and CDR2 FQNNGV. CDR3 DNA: TGTGCCAGCAGCTCACAGGGGACGTTTGGAAACACCATATATTTT. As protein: CASSSQGTFGNTIYF.

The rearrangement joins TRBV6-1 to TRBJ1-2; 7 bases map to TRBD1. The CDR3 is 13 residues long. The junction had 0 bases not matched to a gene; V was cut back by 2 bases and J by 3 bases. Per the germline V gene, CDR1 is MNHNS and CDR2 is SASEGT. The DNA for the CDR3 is TGTGCCAGCAGTGAAACAGGGGACTATGGCTACACCTTC. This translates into CASSETGDYGYTF.

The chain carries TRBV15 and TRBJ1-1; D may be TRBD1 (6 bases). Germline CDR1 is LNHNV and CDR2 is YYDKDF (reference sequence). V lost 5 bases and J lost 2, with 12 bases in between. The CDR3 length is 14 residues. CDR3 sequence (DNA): TGTGCCACCAGCGTCGACAGGCTTAACACTGAAGCTTTCTTT. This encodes CATSVDRLNTEAFF.

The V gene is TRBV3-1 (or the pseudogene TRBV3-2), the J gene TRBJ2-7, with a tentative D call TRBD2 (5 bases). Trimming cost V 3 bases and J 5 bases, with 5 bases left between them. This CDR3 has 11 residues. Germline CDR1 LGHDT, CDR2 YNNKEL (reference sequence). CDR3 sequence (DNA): TGTGCCAGCAGCCAGAGGGACGAGCAGTACTTC. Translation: CASSQRDEQYF.

The CDR3 DNA reads TGTGCCAGCAGCCAAGGAGGAATAGAAGACCAAGAGACCCAGTACTTC. Translated, it gives CASSQGGIEDQETQYF. The genes are TRBV3-1 (or the pseudogene TRBV3-2) and TRBJ2-5, with D hard to call. The germline CDR1 and CDR2 sequences are LGHDT and YNNKEL (reference sequence). This CDR3 has 16 amino acids. Deletions cut 1 base from V and 0 bases from J, with 12 bases between.

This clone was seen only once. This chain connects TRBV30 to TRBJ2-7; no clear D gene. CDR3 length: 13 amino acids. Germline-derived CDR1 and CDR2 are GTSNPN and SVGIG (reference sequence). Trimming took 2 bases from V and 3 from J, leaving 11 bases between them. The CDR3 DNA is TGTGCCTGGAGTAGTAATACAATCTACGAGCAGTACTTC. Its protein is CAWSSNTIYEQYF. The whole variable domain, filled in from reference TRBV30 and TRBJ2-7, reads SQTIHQWPATLVQPVGSPLSLECTVEGTSNPNLYWYRQAAGRGLQLLFYSVGIGQISSEVPQNLSASRPQDRQFILSSKKLLLSDSGFYLCAWSSNTIYEQYFGPGTRLTVT.

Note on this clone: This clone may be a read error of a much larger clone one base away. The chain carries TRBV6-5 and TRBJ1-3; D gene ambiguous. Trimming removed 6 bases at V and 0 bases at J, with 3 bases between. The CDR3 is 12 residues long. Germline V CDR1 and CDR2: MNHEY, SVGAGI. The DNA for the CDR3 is TGTGCCAGCAGGAGCTCTGGAAACACCATATATTTT. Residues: CASRSSGNTIYF.

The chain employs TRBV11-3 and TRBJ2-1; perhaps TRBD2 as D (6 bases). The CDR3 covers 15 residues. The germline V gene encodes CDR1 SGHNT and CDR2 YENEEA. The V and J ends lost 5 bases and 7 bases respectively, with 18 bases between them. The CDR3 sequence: CASSPKRAAGNEQFF. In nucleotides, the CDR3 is TGTGCCAGCAGCCCCAAGCGGGCAGCAGGTAATGAGCAGTTCTTC.

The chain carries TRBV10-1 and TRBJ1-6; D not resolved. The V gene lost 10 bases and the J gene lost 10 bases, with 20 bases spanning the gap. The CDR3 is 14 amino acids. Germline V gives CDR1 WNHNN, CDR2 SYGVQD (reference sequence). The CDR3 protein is CATADRLASSPLHF. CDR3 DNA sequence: TGCGCCACCGCCGACCGTTTAGCGTCCTCACCCCTCCACTTT.

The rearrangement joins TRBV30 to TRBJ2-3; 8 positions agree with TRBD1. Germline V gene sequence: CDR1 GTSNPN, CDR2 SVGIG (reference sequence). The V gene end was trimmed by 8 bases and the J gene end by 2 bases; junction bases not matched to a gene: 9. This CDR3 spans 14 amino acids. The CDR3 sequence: CAHAEQGATDTQYF. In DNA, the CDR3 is TGTGCCCACGCGGAGCAGGGGGCCACAGATACGCAGTATTTT.

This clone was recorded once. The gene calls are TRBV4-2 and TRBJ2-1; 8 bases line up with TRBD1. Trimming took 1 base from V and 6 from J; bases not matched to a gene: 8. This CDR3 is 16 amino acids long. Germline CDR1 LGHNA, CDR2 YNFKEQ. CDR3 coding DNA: TGTGCCAGCAGCCAAGTACTGACAGGGACAGGCAATGAGCAGTTCTTC. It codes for CASSQVLTGTGNEQFF.

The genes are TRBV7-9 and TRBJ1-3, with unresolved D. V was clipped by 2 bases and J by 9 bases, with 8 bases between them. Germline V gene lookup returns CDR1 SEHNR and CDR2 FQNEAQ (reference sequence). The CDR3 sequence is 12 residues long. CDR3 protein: CASSLSVPTIYF. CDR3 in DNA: TGTGCCAGCAGCTTATCTGTTCCCACCATATATTTT.

CDR3 residues: CASSLAGGRSETQYF. The CDR3 coding sequence is TGTGCCAGCAGCTTAGCGGGGGGGCGGTCAGAGACCCAGTACTTC. J is TRBJ2-5 and V is TRBV7-2; tentatively, D is TRBD2 (7 bases). Trimming pared 0 bases from V and 4 bases from J, leaving 12 bases between. The CDR3 extends over 15 amino acids. Germline CDR1 reads SGHTA; CDR2 reads FQGNSA.

Here the CDR3 DNA reads TGTGCCAGCACCCCTGCGGGGTCCAGGAAAAGCGAGCAGTACTTC. Encoded protein: CASTPAGSRKSEQYF. The chain uses TRBV3-1 (or the pseudogene TRBV3-2) and TRBJ2-7; possible D gene TRBD2, 6 bases. The CDR3 totals 15 residues. In germline, CDR1 is LGHDT, CDR2 YNNKEL (reference sequence). Trimming stripped 7 bases from V and 6 bases from J, with 22 bases between.

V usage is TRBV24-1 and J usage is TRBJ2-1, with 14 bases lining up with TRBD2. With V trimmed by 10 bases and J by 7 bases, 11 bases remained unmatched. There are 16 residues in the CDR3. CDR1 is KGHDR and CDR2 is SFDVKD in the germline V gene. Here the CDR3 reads CATEISGTSGGNEQFF. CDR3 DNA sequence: TGTGCCACTGAGATATCCGGGACTAGCGGGGGAAATGAGCAGTTCTTC.

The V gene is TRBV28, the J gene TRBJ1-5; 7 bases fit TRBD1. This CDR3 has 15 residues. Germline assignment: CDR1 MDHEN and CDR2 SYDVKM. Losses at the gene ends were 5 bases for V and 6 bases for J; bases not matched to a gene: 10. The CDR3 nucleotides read TGTGCCAGCAGTCTAGCTAGGGGGCGCGTTCAGCCCCAGCATTTT. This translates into CASSLARGRVQPQHF.

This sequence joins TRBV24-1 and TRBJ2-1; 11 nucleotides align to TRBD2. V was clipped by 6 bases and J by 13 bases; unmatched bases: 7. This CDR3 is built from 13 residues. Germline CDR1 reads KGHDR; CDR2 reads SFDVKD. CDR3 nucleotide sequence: TGTGCCACCAGTCCGTCTAGCGGGGGGCGTCAGTTCTTC. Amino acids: CATSPSSGGRQFF.

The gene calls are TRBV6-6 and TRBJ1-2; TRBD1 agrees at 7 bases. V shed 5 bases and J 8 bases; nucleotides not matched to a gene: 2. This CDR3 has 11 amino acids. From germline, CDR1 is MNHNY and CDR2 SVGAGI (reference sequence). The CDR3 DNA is TGTGCCAGCAGTCAACAGGGGGGCTACACCTTC. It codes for CASSQQGGYTF.

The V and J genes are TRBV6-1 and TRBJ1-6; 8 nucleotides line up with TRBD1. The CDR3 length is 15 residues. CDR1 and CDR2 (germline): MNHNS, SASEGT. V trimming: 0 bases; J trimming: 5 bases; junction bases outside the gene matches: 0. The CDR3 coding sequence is TGTGCCAGCAGTGAAGCGACAGGGGATAATTCACCCCTCCACTTT. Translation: CASSEATGDNSPLHF.

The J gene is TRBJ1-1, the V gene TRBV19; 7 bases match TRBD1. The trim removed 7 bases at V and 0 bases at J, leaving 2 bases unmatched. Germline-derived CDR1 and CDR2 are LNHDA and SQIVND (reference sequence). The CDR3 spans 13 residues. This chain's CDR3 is CASMGQLNTEAFF. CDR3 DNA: TGTGCCAGTATGGGACAGTTGAACACTGAAGCTTTCTTT.